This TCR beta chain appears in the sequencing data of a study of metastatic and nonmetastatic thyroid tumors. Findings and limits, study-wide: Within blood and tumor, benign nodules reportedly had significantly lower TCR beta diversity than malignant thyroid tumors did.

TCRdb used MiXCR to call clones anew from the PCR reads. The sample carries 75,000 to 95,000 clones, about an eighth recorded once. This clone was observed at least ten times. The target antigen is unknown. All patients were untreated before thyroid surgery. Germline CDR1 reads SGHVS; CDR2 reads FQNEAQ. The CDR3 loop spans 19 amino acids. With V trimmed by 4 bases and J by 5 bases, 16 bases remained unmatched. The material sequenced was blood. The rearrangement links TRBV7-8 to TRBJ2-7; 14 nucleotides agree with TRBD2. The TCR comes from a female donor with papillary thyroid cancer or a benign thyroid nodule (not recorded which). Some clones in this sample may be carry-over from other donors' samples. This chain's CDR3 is CASSSMGSRTSGRSHEQYF. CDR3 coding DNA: TGTGCCAGCAGCTCCATGGGGAGCCGGACTAGCGGGAGGTCCCACGAGCAGTACTTC.